The entry below describes one T cell receptor beta chain. Antigen unknown. The sample originates from a study of T cell responses to AZD1222 COVID-19 vaccine. Notes on the study in general: Spike-wide vaccine-associated CD4 TCRs dominated at 160-218 and 743-854. The reported proportion of spike-specific TCRs targeting unmutated variant regions was nearly half. Sampling captured repertoires only after the peak T cell response.

Method: immunoSEQ multiplex PCR; TCRdb's copy keeps in-frame clones and lacks some. The sample holds about 100,000 clones; about 85% are singletons and the top ten take 4.5% to 6%. Germline V gene lookup returns CDR1 MDHEN and CDR2 SYDVKM. This CDR3 is 13 amino acids long. V gave up 5 bases and J gave up 3 bases, with 10 bases separating them. The sequencing used peripheral blood, collected on day 0 of AZD1222 vaccination. This sequence was found in an adult in good health. This rearrangement joins TRBV28 to TRBJ1-1; D is unresolved. For the CDR3, the DNA is TGTGCCAGCAGTGCCGCATGGTACACTGAAGCTTTCTTT. This translates into CASSAAWYTEAFF.